This TCR beta chain was identified in a study of beta chain features in type 1 diabetes. Regarding the study as a whole: When Type 1 diabetes patients were examined, their TCRB CDR3s proved moderately but significantly shorter in all four CD4+ subsets. The analysis here could not establish whether HLA type shapes TCRB rearrangement.

For this clone: The target antigen is unknown.

The junction had 6 bases not matched to a gene; V was cut back by 2 bases and J by 3 bases. The germline V gene encodes CDR1 SEHNR and CDR2 FQNEAQ (reference sequence). The CDR3 runs to 15 residues. What was sequenced were expressed TCRB transcripts, since all of the isolated RNA had been reverse transcribed. Only in-frame clones appear in the TCRdb table, and some are missing; sequencing was by immunoSEQ multiplex PCR. The table includes almost 350,000 clones, less than 20% detected once. Only one heparinised blood draw was taken per donor, and its volume averaged around 100 mL. What was sequenced was naive CD4+ T cells from blood. The chain joins TRBV7-9 to TRBJ2-7, with TRBD1 matching 8 bases. The TCR originated in a young woman in good health. CDR3 region: CASSLKGQDVYEQYF. CDR3 coding DNA: TGTGCCAGCAGCTTAAAGGGACAGGATGTCTACGAGCAGTACTTC.